A single sample gave rise to the 22 T cell receptor beta chains below, sequenced in a study of cytomegalovirus exposure and HLA in healthy donors. Researchers ran the PCR with 60 Vbeta and 13 Jbeta primers. The repertoire was sequenced with immunoSEQ multiplex PCR; TCRdb's copy has only in-frame clones and lacks some. Here the sample spans roughly 200,000 clones, 82% being singletons. The sample comprised PBMCs. Source of these receptors: a woman in her forties or fifties in good health and CMV-seronegative.

The J gene is TRBJ1-1, the V gene TRBV28, with D perhaps TRBD1 (5 bases). This CDR3 has 13 residues. From germline, CDR1 is MDHEN and CDR2 SYDVKM. V was trimmed by 6 bases and J by 6 bases, leaving 14 bases between them. CDR3: CASSQGVRAEAFF. The CDR3, as DNA: TGTGCCAGCAGCCAAGGGGTTAGGGCTGAAGCTTTCTTT.

This clone was seen a single time. The chain carries TRBV30 and TRBJ1-3; D uncertain. The CDR3 length is 13 residues. Germline V CDR1 and CDR2: GTSNPN, SVGIG (reference sequence). The ends were cut back, 4 bases at V and 4 bases at J, with 11 bases in the middle. The DNA for the CDR3 is TGTGCCTGGACGCGCGGATCAGGAAACACCATATATTTT. This codes for CAWTRGSGNTIYF.

CDR3 protein: CASSWALSETQYF. The CDR3 DNA follows: TGTGCCAGCAGCTGGGCTTTGTCAGAGACCCAGTACTTC. The chain employs TRBV7-9 and TRBJ2-5; no clear D gene. With 4 bases removed from V and 4 bases from J, the gap between germline ends came to 10 bases. This CDR3 is built from 13 residues. Germline V gives CDR1 SEHNR, CDR2 FQNEAQ (reference sequence).

The genes are TRBV13 and TRBJ2-1; no reliable D call. The V end was cut by 0 bases, the J end by 1 base, with 10 bases between. Germline V gene data show CDR1 as PRHDT and CDR2 as FYEKMQ (reference sequence). The CDR3 contains 16 residues. The CDR3 DNA reads as TGTGCCAGCAGCTTAGGGGTAGCTAGTTCCTACAATGAGCAGTTCTTC. It codes for CASSLGVASSYNEQFF.

The DNA for the CDR3 is TGTGCCAGCAGTCCCCAGGAGGAGCCCCAGCATTTT. It specifies CASSPQEEPQHF. This chain connects TRBV27 to TRBJ1-5; D is unresolved. Trimming took 5 bases from V and 8 from J, leaving 10 bases between them. CDR3 length equals 12 residues. Germline V CDR1 and CDR2: MNHEY, SMNVEV (reference sequence).

This rearrangement joins TRBV4-1 to TRBJ2-7; 10 bases match TRBD1. This CDR3 contains 14 residues. The V segment lost 3 bases and the J segment 6 bases; nucleotides outside the gene matches: 5. Germline V gene lookup returns CDR1 MGHRA and CDR2 YSYEKL. CDR3 DNA sequence: TGCGCCAGCAGCCACTCCGGGACAGGGGTCGAGCAGTACTTC. It encodes CASSHSGTGVEQYF.

The V call is TRBV29-1, the J call TRBJ2-1; D gene ambiguous. Germline V CDR1 and CDR2: SQVTM, ANQGSEA. Trimming stripped 5 bases from V and 5 bases from J, with 16 bases between. The CDR3 totals 14 residues. CDR3 residues: CSVLVTRPDNEQFF. The CDR3 DNA reads TGCAGCGTTTTAGTGACACGGCCCGACAATGAGCAGTTCTTC.

The chain has TRBV5-1 and TRBJ2-7, with TRBD1 matching over 7 bases. This CDR3 region has 14 residues. With V trimmed by 4 bases and J by 1 base, 5 bases remained unmatched. Looked up from germline, CDR1 is SGHRS and CDR2 is YFSETQ. This CDR3 is CASSISGQSYEQYF. Written as DNA, the CDR3 is TGCGCCAGCAGCATTTCGGGACAGTCCTACGAGCAGTACTTC.

This clone was detected once. The J gene is TRBJ2-7, the V gene TRBV19; TRBD1 might be the D (6 bases). The length of the CDR3 is 14 residues. Germline assignment: CDR1 LNHDA and CDR2 SQIVND (reference sequence). Trimming shortened V by 7 bases and J by 1 base, and 14 bases separated the two germline ends. In nucleotides, the CDR3 is TGTGCCAGTAAGCCAACAGGGACATCCTACGAGCAGTACTTC. The encoded protein is CASKPTGTSYEQYF.

This clone was detected only a few times. The gene calls are TRBV4-3 and TRBJ1-1; D gene uncertain. The CDR3 consists of 13 residues. Trimming took off 1 base at V and 3 bases at J, with 6 bases between the two ends. Per germline, CDR1 LGHNA and CDR2 YSLEER. In DNA form, the CDR3 reads TGCGCCAGCAGCCAAGTTCGGGACACTGAAGCTTTCTTT. Protein sequence: CASSQVRDTEAFF.

Comments on this clone: Distinct nucleotide sequences in the sample also encode this CDR3. This chain links TRBV19 with TRBJ2-1, with 13 bases fitting TRBD2. This CDR3 has 17 residues. Germline V lookup: CDR1 LNHDA, CDR2 SQIVND (reference sequence). With 2 bases clipped from V and 0 bases from J, the junction kept 1 base outside the gene matches. Here the CDR3 reads CASSIRTSGGSYNEQFF. The CDR3 DNA reads TGTGCCAGTAGTATAAGGACTAGCGGGGGCTCCTACAATGAGCAGTTCTTC. The variable domain in full, completed from reference TRBV19 and TRBJ2-1, reads DGGITQSPKYLFRKEGQNVTLSCEQNLNHDAMYWYRQDPGQGLRLIYYSQIVNDFQKGDIAEGYSVSREKKESFPLTVTSAQKNPTAFYLCASSIRTSGGSYNEQFFGPGTRLTVL.

J is TRBJ2-2 and V is TRBV7-3, with 7 bases that match TRBD2. Germline V gene data show CDR1 as SGHTA and CDR2 as FQGTGA. Germline trimming cut 1 base from V and 5 bases from J; bases unmatched to any gene: 4. The CDR3 runs 15 residues. CDR3 region: CASSLSGGSTGELFF. In DNA, the CDR3 is TGTGCCAGCAGCTTAAGCGGGGGATCAACCGGGGAGCTGTTTTTT. Full variable domain (missing parts from reference TRBV7-3 and TRBJ2-2): GAGVSQTPSNKVTEKGKYVELRCDPISGHTALYWYRQSLGQGPEFLIYFQGTGAADDSGLPNDRFFAVRPEGSVSTLKIQRTERGDSAVYLCASSLSGGSTGELFFGEGSRLTVL.

Only one count was recorded for this clone. The chain links TRBV30 to TRBJ2-7; D is unresolved. Trimming cost V 2 bases and J 3 bases, with 11 bases left between them. CDR3 length: 13 residues. CDR1 and CDR2 from the germline V gene are GTSNPN and SVGIG (reference sequence). CDR3 residues: CAWSLWQNYEQYF. In DNA form, the CDR3 reads TGTGCCTGGAGTTTATGGCAGAACTACGAGCAGTACTTC.

This clone was seen just once. The chain has TRBV9 and TRBJ2-2; D is unresolved. V gave up 0 bases and J gave up 5 bases, with 8 bases separating them. There are 14 residues in the CDR3. The V gene's germline CDR1 is SGDLS and CDR2 YYNGEE. CDR3 protein: CASSVDSQTGELFF. CDR3 bases: TGTGCCAGCAGCGTAGACAGTCAGACCGGGGAGCTGTTTTTT.

The chain employs TRBV5-1 and TRBJ1-1, with a weak D call TRBD1 (6 bases). The germline V gene encodes CDR1 SGHRS and CDR2 YFSETQ. Trimming removed 2 bases from V and 0 bases from J, with 11 bases in between. CDR3 length: 15 amino acids. CDR3 amino acids: CASSFGGRVNTEAFF. CDR3 DNA: TGCGCCAGCAGCTTTGGGGGCCGAGTGAACACTGAAGCTTTCTTT.

Here the CDR3 DNA reads TGTGCCAGTTCAATTAGTAAGGATTCGCGGGGGTCAGAGACCCAGTACTTC. Translating gives CASSISKDSRGSETQYF. The chain employs TRBV19 and TRBJ2-5; TRBD2 matches 7 bases. The length of the CDR3 is 17 residues. Trimming at V came to 8 bases and at J to 4 bases, leaving 19 bases not matched to a gene. Germline-derived CDR1 and CDR2 are LNHDA and SQIVND (reference sequence).

The genes are TRBV5-4 and TRBJ1-2; D is undetermined. The CDR3 runs 18 residues. Trimming shortened V by 1 base and J by 3 bases, and 22 bases separated the two germline ends. From germline, CDR1 is SGHNT and CDR2 YYREEE (reference sequence). The CDR3 sequence is CASSLLPVVRVIYYGYTF. In DNA, the CDR3 is TGTGCCAGCAGCTTGTTACCGGTCGTGAGGGTTATCTACTATGGCTACACCTTC.

V is TRBV5-1 and J is TRBJ2-5; 11 nucleotides line up with TRBD2. The end of the DNA fits TRBJ2-7 better, so the J call may be wrong. Germline V gene data show CDR1 as SGHRS and CDR2 as YFSETQ. This CDR3 has 15 amino acids. The CDR3 loop reads CASSLSGTSGYEQYF. CDR3 nucleotide sequence: TGCGCCAGCAGCTTGTCCGGGACTAGCGGCTACGAGCAGTACTTC.

V and J are TRBV29-1 and TRBJ2-1; 9 bases match TRBD1. The V segment lost 2 bases and the J segment 9 bases; nucleotides outside the gene matches: 2. The V gene's germline CDR1 is SQVTM and CDR2 ANQGSEA. The CDR3 runs to 12 residues. The CDR3 nucleotides are TGCAGCGTTGAATCGACAGGGGGTGAGCAGTTCTTC. It translates to CSVESTGGEQFF.

The J gene is TRBJ1-1, the V gene TRBV7-9, with a tentative D call TRBD1 (5 bases). Germline CDR1 SEHNR, CDR2 FQNEAQ (reference sequence). V lost 1 base to trimming and J lost 3 bases, with 9 bases between them. This CDR3 has 14 amino acids. The DNA of the CDR3 is TGTGCCAGCAGCTTAGAGGGGATTCACACTGAAGCTTTCTTT. Its protein is CASSLEGIHTEAFF.

The V and J genes are TRBV9 and TRBJ1-5, with a weak D call TRBD1 (5 bases). This CDR3 is 14 amino acids long. Germline CDR1 reads SGDLS; CDR2 reads YYNGEE. V was cut by 0 bases and J by 7 bases, with 11 bases left in between. The CDR3 bases are TGTGCCAGCAGCGTAGACGGGGACTGGCAGCCCCAGCATTTT. The encoded protein is CASSVDGDWQPQHF. Full variable domain (missing parts from reference TRBV9 and TRBJ1-5): DSGVTQTPKHLITATGQRVTLRCSPRSGDLSVYWYQQSLDQGLQFLIQYYNGEERAKGNILERFSAQQFPDLHSELNLSSLELGDSALYFCASSVDGDWQPQHFGDGTRLSIL.

The rearrangement uses TRBV6-5 and TRBJ1-2, with a possible D match to TRBD1 (5 bases). Deletions cut 4 bases from V and 2 bases from J, with 14 bases between. The CDR3 contains 15 residues. Germline assignment: CDR1 MNHEY and CDR2 SVGAGI. The CDR3 reads CASSLGLSRNYGYTF. The CDR3 DNA follows: TGTGCCAGCAGTTTGGGACTCTCGAGGAACTATGGCTACACCTTC.